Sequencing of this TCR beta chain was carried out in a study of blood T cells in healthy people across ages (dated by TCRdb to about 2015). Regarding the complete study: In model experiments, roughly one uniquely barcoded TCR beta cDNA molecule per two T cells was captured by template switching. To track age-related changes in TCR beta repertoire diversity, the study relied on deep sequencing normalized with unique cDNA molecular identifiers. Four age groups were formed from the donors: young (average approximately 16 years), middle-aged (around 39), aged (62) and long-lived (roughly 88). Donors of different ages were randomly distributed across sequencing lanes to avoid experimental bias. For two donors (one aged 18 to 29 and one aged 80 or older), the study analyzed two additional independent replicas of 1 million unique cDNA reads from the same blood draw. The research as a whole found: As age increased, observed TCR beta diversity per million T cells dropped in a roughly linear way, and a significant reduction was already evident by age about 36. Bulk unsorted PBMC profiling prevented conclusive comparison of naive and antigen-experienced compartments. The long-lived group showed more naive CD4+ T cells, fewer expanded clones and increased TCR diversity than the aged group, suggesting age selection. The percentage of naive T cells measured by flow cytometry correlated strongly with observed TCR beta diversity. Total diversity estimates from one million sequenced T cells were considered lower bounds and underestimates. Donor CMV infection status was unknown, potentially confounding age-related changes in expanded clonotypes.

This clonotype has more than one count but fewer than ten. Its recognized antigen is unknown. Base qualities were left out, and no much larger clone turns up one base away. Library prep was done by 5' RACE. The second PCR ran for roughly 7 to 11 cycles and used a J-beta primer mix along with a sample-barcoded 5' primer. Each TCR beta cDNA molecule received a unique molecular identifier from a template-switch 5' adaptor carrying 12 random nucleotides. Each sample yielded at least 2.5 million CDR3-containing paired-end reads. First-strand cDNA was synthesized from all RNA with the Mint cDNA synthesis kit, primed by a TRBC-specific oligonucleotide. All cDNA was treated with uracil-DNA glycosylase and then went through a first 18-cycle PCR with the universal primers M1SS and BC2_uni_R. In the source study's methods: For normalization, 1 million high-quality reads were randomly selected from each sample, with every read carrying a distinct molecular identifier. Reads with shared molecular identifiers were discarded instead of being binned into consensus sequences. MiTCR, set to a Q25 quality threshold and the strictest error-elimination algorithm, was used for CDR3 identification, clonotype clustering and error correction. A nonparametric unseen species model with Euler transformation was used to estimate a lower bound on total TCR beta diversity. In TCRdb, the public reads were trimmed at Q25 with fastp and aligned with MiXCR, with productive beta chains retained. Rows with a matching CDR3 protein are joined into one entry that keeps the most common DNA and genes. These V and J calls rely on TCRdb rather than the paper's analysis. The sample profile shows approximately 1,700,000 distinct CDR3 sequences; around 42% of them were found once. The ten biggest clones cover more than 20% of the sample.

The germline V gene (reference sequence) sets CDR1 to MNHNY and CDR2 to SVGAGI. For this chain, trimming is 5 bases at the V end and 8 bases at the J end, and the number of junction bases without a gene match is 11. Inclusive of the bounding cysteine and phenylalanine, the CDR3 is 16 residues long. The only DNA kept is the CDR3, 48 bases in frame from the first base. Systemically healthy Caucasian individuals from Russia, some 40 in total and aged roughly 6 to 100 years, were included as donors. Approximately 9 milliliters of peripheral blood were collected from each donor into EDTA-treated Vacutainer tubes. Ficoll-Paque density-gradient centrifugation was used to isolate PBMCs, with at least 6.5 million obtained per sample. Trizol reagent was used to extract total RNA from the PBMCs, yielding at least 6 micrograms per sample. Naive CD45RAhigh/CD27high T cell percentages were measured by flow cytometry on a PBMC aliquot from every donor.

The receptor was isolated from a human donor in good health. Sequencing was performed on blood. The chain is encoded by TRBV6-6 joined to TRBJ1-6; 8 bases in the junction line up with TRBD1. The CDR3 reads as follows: CASSEDRVASYSPLHF. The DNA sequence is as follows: TGTGCCAGCAGTGAGGACAGGGTGGCCTCATATTCACCCCTCCACTTT.